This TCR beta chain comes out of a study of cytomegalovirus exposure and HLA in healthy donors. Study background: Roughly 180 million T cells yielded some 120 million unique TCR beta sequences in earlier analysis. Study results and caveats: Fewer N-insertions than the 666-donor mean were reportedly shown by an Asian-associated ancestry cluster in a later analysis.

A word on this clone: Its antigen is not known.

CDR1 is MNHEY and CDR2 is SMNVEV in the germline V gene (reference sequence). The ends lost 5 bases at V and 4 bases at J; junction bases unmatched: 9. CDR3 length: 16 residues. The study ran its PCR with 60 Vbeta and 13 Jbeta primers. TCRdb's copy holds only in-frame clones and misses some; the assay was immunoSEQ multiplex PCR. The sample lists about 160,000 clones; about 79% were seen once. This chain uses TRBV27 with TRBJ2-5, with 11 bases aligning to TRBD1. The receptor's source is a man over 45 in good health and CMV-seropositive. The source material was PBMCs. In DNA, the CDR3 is TGTGCCAGCAGTGGCCCCGGGACAGGGGGAGGAGAGACCCAGTACTTC. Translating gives CASSGPGTGGGETQYF.